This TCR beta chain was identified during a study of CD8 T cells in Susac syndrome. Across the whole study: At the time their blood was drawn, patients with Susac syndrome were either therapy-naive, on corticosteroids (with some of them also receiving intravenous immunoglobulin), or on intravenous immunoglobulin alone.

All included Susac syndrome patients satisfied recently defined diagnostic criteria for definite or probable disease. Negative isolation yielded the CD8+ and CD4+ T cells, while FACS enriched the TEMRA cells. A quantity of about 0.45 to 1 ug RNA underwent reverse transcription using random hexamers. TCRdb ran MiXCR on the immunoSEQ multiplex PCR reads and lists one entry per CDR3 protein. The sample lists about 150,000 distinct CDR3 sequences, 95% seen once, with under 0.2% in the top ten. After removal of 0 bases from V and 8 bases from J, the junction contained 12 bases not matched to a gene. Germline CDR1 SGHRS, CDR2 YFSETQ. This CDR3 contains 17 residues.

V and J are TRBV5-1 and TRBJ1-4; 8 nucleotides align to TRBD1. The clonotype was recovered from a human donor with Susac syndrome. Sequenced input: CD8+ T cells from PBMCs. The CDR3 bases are TGCGCCAGCAGCTTGGGGGACAGGCCCTTGGGACGCGAAAAACTGTTTTTT. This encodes CASSLGDRPLGREKLFF. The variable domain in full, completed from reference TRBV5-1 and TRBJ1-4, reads KAGVTQTPRYLIKTRGQQVTLSCSPISGHRSVSWYQQTPGQGLQFLFEYFSETQRNKGNFPGRFSGRQFSNSRSEMNVSTLELGDSALYLCASSLGDRPLGREKLFFGSGTQLSVL.